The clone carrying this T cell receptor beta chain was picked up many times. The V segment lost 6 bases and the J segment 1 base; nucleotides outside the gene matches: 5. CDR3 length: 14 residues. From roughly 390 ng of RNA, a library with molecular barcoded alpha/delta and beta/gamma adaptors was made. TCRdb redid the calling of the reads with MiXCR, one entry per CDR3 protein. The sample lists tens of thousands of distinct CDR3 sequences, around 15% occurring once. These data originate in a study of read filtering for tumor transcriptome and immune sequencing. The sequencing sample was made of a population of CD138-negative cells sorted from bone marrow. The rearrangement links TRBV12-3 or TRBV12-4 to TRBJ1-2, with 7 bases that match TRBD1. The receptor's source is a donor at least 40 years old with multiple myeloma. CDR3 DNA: TGTGCCAGCAGGCTACAGGGGCTTAACTATGGCTACACCTTC. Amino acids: CASRLQGLNYGYTF.